Sequencing of this T cell receptor (beta chain) was carried out in a study of blood T cell repertoires in COVID-19. Profiling relied on immunoSEQ multiplex PCR, and the TCRdb table lists in-frame clones only, not all of them. The top ten hold about 8% of the sample, which has about 210,000 clones, 82% seen once. This CDR3 contains 14 residues. From germline, CDR1 is MNHEY and CDR2 SVGEGT. V lost 5 bases to trimming and J lost 6 bases; unmatched junction nucleotides: 3. The sequence was obtained from a woman aged 55-69 years with COVID-19, enrolled during active disease. What was sequenced was peripheral blood. The chain is built from TRBV6-2 or TRBV6-3 and TRBJ2-2; 10 nucleotides align to TRBD2. The CDR3 coding sequence is TGTGCCAGCAGTGCGGGACTAGCGTCCGGGGAGCTGTTTTTT. The encoded protein is CASSAGLASGELFF.